Listed below are T cell receptor beta chains from one sample, sequenced in a study of blood T cell repertoires in COVID-19. Clones were read by immunoSEQ multiplex PCR, and TCRdb kept only the in-frame ones, dropping some. This table has under 200,000 clones, roughly 80% appearing once. The sample consisted of peripheral blood. Every receptor here comes from a woman in her 30s with acute or convalescent COVID-19. Both conserved end residues are part of each CDR3.

v_gene	CDR3aa
TRBV11-2	CASGFRGLYGYTF
TRBV5-8	CASSLVWQNTGELFF
TRBV2	CASMRDTEAFF
TRBV12-3/TRBV12-4	CASSFGGFYGYTF
TRBV19	CASSTGALNIQYF
TRBV2	CASSEMGSGADTQYF
TRBV5-1	CASSLPRRGQGETQYF
TRBV2	CASSGGSRETQYF
TRBV27	CASSLSAGRDTEAFF
TRBV5-4	CASSLASGNGYTF
TRBV5-4	CATRVRYEQFF
TRBV2	CASSDGTGKYNEQFF
TRBV9	CASSEQGDGAEAFF
TRBV25-1	CASRGLARVSNEQFF
TRBV10-3	CAITEGQVGYSGYTF
TRBV3-1/TRBV3-2	CASSHPTPPVEQFF
TRBV2	CASWTGGGNEQFF
TRBV5-1	CASSLKWTRTRNLGETQYF
TRBV28	CASSLLATWSDGYTF
TRBV7-9	CASSLGRFGQDQNSPLHF
TRBV4-2	CASSPEVGGANVLTF
TRBV6-5	CASSFRLGTGETQYF
TRBV19	CASRAGTEGEKLFF
TRBV7-8	CASSSYRGDNQPQHF
TRBV21-1	CASSIIRAWRGEKLFF
TRBV6-4	CASSDWDSLAHIQYF
TRBV7-2	CASSLEGAFAEAFF
TRBV6-8	CASSHLGGSSEKLFF
TRBV3-1/TRBV3-2	CASSRTSGRAIDTQYF
TRBV29-1	CSVEGRGHYGYTF
TRBV10-2	CASKREASYEQYF
TRBV28	CASSPSGTSAYNEQFF
TRBV5-4	CASSLQGFQNTEAFF
TRBV30	CAWRTHNEQFF
TRBV29-1	CSVQDNVGQPQHF
TRBV27	CASSPWTGLGSNQPQHF
TRBV5-3	CARSRLGHARQPQHF
TRBV4-3	CASSQTPSSYEQYF
TRBV7-8	CASSLDGGGGYTF
TRBV6-5	CASSPTRGNEKLFF